This T cell receptor (beta chain) was sequenced during a study of blood T cells in healthy people across ages. A sample-barcoded 5' primer and a J-beta primer mix were used in a second PCR of about 7 to 12 cycles. TCRdb re-analysed the 5' RACE reads in MiXCR, keeping a single row per CDR3 protein. The sample shows fewer than 750,000 distinct CDR3 sequences, roughly half of them seen only once. This receptor was taken from a woman aged 80 or over in good health. Sequenced: blood.

CDR3 coding DNA: TGCAGTGCTAGGAGCGTCAGCGGGGTCACCTACGAGCAGTACTTC. This gives the protein CSARSVSGVTYEQYF. The rearrangement links TRBV20-1 to TRBJ2-7, with 7 bases that match TRBD2. Trimming removed 3 bases from V and 2 bases from J; junction bases left unmatched: 10. The CDR3 is 15 residues long. CDR1 is DFQATT, CDR2 SNEGSKA, per germline (reference sequence).